A single TCR beta chain is shown here with its context. Its antigen is unknown. It has no much larger one-base neighbor in the sample; base qualities were not kept. Library construction relied on the immunoSEQ multiplex PCR assay. Adaptive Biotechnologies (Seattle, WA) carried out the genomic DNA extraction, TRB sequencing and normalization. Concerning the study's data processing: To compute clonality, the Shannon entropy of productive TRB sequences was normalized by log2 of unique productive sequences and then subtracted from one. KLL-specific clonotypes in tumors were found by matching TCRbeta CDR3 amino acid sequences to the sequences from the tetramer-sorted sample of each patient. Imported from immuneACCESS, the table was reduced by TCRdb to in-frame sequences with V and J called. These copies leave out some clones; in studies compared against another copy, an unresolved V gene accounts for under half, and the cause of the remainder is not known. That table gives V, J and clone size, and the DNA gave D and trimming. This sample is represented by 20,000 to 30,000 clones; 87% of them were singletons. Jointly, the top ten make up roughly 3% of the sample.

Robust positive staining for Merkel cell polyomavirus Large T antigen was observed by immunohistochemistry in the tumors of all patients. Some eleven Merkel cell carcinoma patients were included, each with robust KLL-tetramer+ populations (above 0.04% of CD8+ T cells) in blood and/or cultured TIL. Every patient was Caucasian, and patient ages had a median of around 63 years and ranged from about 50 to 85 years. Lymph node tumors were analyzed for patients with unknown primaries who presented with nodal disease, or when insufficient primary tissue was available. This specimen belongs to a study of tumor-infiltrating T cells and Merkel cell polyomavirus (dated by TCRdb to the late 2010s). The study in broad terms: In Merkel cell carcinoma patients, the study examined CD8+ T cells specific for the Merkel cell polyomavirus KLL epitope. TRB sequencing was performed on KLL-tetramer-sorted cells from blood or tumor-infiltrating lymphocytes in roughly 15 samples, as well as on around eleven matched whole-tumor samples. Varied, non-standardized therapies, including chemotherapy, radiation and immunotherapies, were received by the patients. Disease stage at presentation varied among the patients, and patient follow-up lasted a median of about 2.5 years, ranging from roughly 1.1 to 6.0 years. Across the study, one tumor sample was a frozen nodal tumor digest and one was a flash-frozen core biopsy of a metastasis. Most whole-tumor samples were roughly 23-micron curls cut from formalin-fixed, paraffin-embedded tissue blocks. Points the paper makes about the study in general: Significantly improved MCC-specific survival was associated with a higher intratumoral fraction of KLL-specific T cells (about 1.9-20% versus roughly 0-0.15%). The small sample size of the study (n ≈ 12 patients) is a limitation. KLL-specific TRB repertoires were diverse and largely private, with only one public clonotype among 380 or so unique sequences, shared by two patients. Only a single viral epitope was studied, so T cells against other Merkel cell polyomavirus epitopes were not captured. A greater number of unique KLL-specific clonotypes in tumors (about 5-120 vs 0-3) was associated with a significant advantage in MCC-specific survival (P = 0.0051).

CDR1 and CDR2 were assigned from the germline V gene as MGHRA and YSYEKL. Counted from cysteine to phenylalanine, this CDR3 has 21 amino acids. The kept DNA is CDR3 alone, 63 bases in frame from the first base. Trimming removed 3 bases from V and 5 bases from J; the gene matches leave 19 bases unexplained. The chain was built from TRBV4-1 and TRBJ2-3, with 14 bases in between that match TRBD2. The origin of this receptor is a man aged 50 to 60 with Merkel cell carcinoma. Sample: lymph node tissue. At the DNA level, the sequence is TGCGCCAGCAGCCACATCTCGGGACTAGCGGGAGAGGGTTCAGTCCAAGATACGCAGTATTTT. The resulting protein is CASSHISGLAGEGSVQDTQYF.